Listed here are 30 T cell receptor beta chains from one sample, sequenced in a study of blood T cell repertoires in COVID-19 (dated by TCRdb to about 2020). Library preparation was by the immunoSEQ multiplex PCR assay. The source is immuneACCESS, and TCRdb retained only in-frame sequences with V and J called. Part of the clones is not carried over; for the studies checked, unresolved V genes explain less than half of this, and the remainder is unexplained. For this sample the table gives a few hundred thousand clones, of which 70% to 90% were detected only once. The ten largest clonotypes hold approximately 7% of the sample. The sample comprised peripheral blood. These receptors all stem from a woman aged 30 to 39 who had recovered from COVID-19.

This sequence joins TRBV2 and TRBJ1-1; a possible D gene is TRBD1 (5 bases). Trimming shortened V by 1 base and J by 0 bases, and 6 bases separated the two germline ends. Germline V CDR1 and CDR2: SNHLY, FYNNEI. CDR3 length: 14 amino acids. Here the CDR3 reads CASSEEGMNTEAFF. DNA for the CDR3: TGTGCCAGCAGTGAAGAGGGGATGAACACTGAAGCTTTCTTT.

This chain uses TRBV28 with TRBJ1-3, with 11 bases matching TRBD1. The CDR3 consists of 16 residues. The ends lost 8 bases at V and 7 bases at J; junction bases unmatched: 13. The germline V gene encodes CDR1 MDHEN and CDR2 SYDVKM. CDR3 sequence: CASEGGGQGEKNTIYF. The CDR3 DNA sequence: TGTGCCAGCGAAGGAGGGGGACAGGGGGAGAAGAACACCATATATTTT. Full variable domain (missing parts from reference TRBV28 and TRBJ1-3): DVKVTQSSRYLVKRTGEKVFLECVQDMDHENMFWYRQDPGLGLRLIYFSYDVKMKEKGDIPEGYSVSREKKERFSLILESASTNQTSMYLCASEGGGQGEKNTIYFGEGSWLTVV.

The V gene is TRBV9, the J gene TRBJ2-3; 8 bases are shared with TRBD1. The CDR3 is 15 amino acids. Germline CDR1 SGDLS, CDR2 YYNGEE. V dropped 0 bases and J dropped 2; count of bases not matched to a gene: 2. CDR3 bases: TGTGCCAGCAGCGTAGCGCAGGGGGCCACAGATACGCAGTATTTT. It translates to CASSVAQGATDTQYF.

This clone was observed a single time. The chain recombines TRBV5-6 with TRBJ1-4, with D unclear. The CDR3 has 15 amino acids. The ends were cut back, 2 bases at V and 0 bases at J, with 8 bases in the middle. Germline CDR1 is SGHDT and CDR2 is YYEEEE. The CDR3 nucleotides read TGTGCCAGCAGCTTAAACGGAGCAACTAATGAAAAACTGTTTTTT. It is translated as CASSLNGATNEKLFF.

This clone was seen more than once but under ten times. This rearrangement joins TRBV5-1 to TRBJ1-1; possibly TRBD1 for D (6 bases). The germline V gene has CDR1 SGHRS and CDR2 YFSETQ. CDR3 length: 17 amino acids. V lost 1 base, J lost 4 bases, and 20 bases lay in between. The CDR3 reads CASSLSRRGVSATEAFF. For the CDR3, the DNA is TGCGCCAGCAGCTTGTCTCGCAGGGGCGTTAGTGCCACTGAAGCTTTCTTT.

This clone is a singleton in its sample. The gene calls are TRBV2 and TRBJ1-1; 7 bases are a match to TRBD1. J was trimmed by 1 base and V by 7 bases; bases with no gene match: 6. This CDR3 has 14 residues. The germline V gene encodes CDR1 SNHLY and CDR2 FYNNEI. CDR3 DNA sequence: TGTGCCAGCATGGCCGGGACAGCGAACACTGAAGCTTTCTTT. Amino acids: CASMAGTANTEAFF.

This chain connects TRBV7-9 to TRBJ1-3; 9 nucleotides agree with TRBD1. This CDR3 has 13 residues. J gave up 8 bases and V 5 bases, and 4 bases lay outside the gene matches. Per germline, CDR1 SEHNR and CDR2 FQNEAQ (reference sequence). The CDR3 is CASSVQGADTIYF. Written as DNA, the CDR3 is TGTGCCAGCAGCGTACAGGGGGCGGACACCATATATTTT.

The chain combines TRBV7-9 with TRBJ2-7; unclear D gene. The CDR3 is 13 amino acids. The V and J ends lost 2 bases and 3 bases respectively, with 8 bases between them. CDR1 and CDR2 (germline): SEHNR, FQNEAQ (reference sequence). Written as DNA, the CDR3 is TGTGCCAGCAGCTTATATCAGTTCTACGAGCAGTACTTC. It translates to CASSLYQFYEQYF.

Turning to this clone: Other DNA sequences in the same sample also yield this CDR3. The chain couples TRBV5-4 to TRBJ1-4; the match to TRBD1 covers 9 bases. V trimming: 0 bases; J trimming: 7 bases; junction bases outside the gene matches: 1. The CDR3 runs 14 residues. Per germline, CDR1 SGHNT and CDR2 YYREEE (reference sequence). CDR3 sequence (DNA): TGTGCCAGCAGCTTGGGACAGGGGGGTGAAAAACTGTTTTTT. It encodes CASSLGQGGEKLFF.

This clone was seen once. CDR3 protein: CASSLEPSGLGGYTF. Written as DNA, the CDR3 is TGTGCCAGCAGCTTAGAACCATCGGGGTTGGGTGGCTACACCTTC. This chain joins TRBV28 and TRBJ1-2; D gene unclear. Germline assignment: CDR1 MDHEN and CDR2 SYDVKM. The length of the CDR3 is 15 residues. Trimming shortened V by 6 bases and J by 7 bases, and 21 bases separated the two germline ends.

The rearrangement links TRBV4-1 to TRBJ2-3; TRBD2 agrees at 10 bases. The ends lost 0 bases at V and 6 bases at J; junction bases unmatched: 12. Germline V gene lookup returns CDR1 MGHRA and CDR2 YSYEKL. The CDR3 spans 18 residues. The CDR3 reads CASSQERRTSGARDTQYF. CDR3 nucleotides: TGCGCCAGCAGCCAAGAGCGGAGAACTAGCGGGGCTCGGGATACGCAGTATTTT.

CDR3 amino acids: CASSQTTGGIEAFF. The DNA for the CDR3 is TGCGCCAGCAGCCAAACAACAGGGGGCATTGAAGCTTTCTTT. The chain uses TRBV4-1 and TRBJ1-1, with TRBD1 identical over 9 bases. J gave up 7 bases and V 2 bases, and 5 bases lay outside the gene matches. The CDR3 is made up of 14 amino acids. In germline, CDR1 is MGHRA, CDR2 YSYEKL.

The rearrangement joins TRBV28 to TRBJ1-4, with TRBD1 as a possible D gene (6 bases). Between the trimmed V and J ends, which lost 5 bases and 5 bases, there was a span of 15 bases. This CDR3 comprises 15 residues. Germline loops: CDR1 MDHEN, CDR2 SYDVKM. This chain's CDR3 is CASSLATGLNEKLFF. The CDR3 bases are TGTGCCAGCAGTCTTGCTACAGGGCTAAATGAAAAACTGTTTTTT.

J is TRBJ1-1 and V is TRBV4-1; perhaps TRBD1 as D (6 bases). With 1 base removed from V and 3 bases from J, the gap between germline ends came to 15 bases. The CDR3 spans 16 residues. Germline loops: CDR1 MGHRA, CDR2 YSYEKL. The chain's CDR3 is CASSQGETGQDTEAFF. In DNA form, the CDR3 reads TGCGCCAGCAGCCAAGGCGAGACAGGTCAGGACACTGAAGCTTTCTTT.

This chain uses TRBV5-1 with TRBJ2-3; TRBD2 matches at 10 bases. The CDR3 consists of 16 residues. The germline CDR1 and CDR2 sequences are SGHRS and YFSETQ. Trimming removed 4 bases from V and 0 bases from J; junction bases left unmatched: 5. CDR3 bases: TGCGCCAGCAGCCACGGACTAGCGGACAGCACAGATACGCAGTATTTT. It yields the protein CASSHGLADSTDTQYF.

V and J are TRBV12-2 and TRBJ1-1; TRBD1, the table's D call, was not compared with the DNA. TRBV12-2 is given as a pseudogene. The CDR3 runs to 19 residues. Here the CDR3 DNA reads TGTGCAAGTCGCAACTACATACCCGGACACCCCGACATGAACACTGAAGCTTTCTTT. It encodes CASRNYIPGHPDMNTEAFF.

This sequence joins TRBV6-6 and TRBJ2-1, with 11 bases lining up with TRBD1. The J segment lost 10 bases and the V segment lost 5 bases, leaving 10 bases of the junction unmatched. The CDR3 loop spans 15 amino acids. Per germline, CDR1 MNHNY and CDR2 SVGAGI (reference sequence). The CDR3 coding sequence is TGTGCCAGCAGTCCCGGGACAGGGGGTGAAAAGGAGCAGTTCTTC. Protein sequence: CASSPGTGGEKEQFF.

The CDR3 is CASSLGTGNQDLFF. The CDR3 DNA follows: TGCGCCAGCAGCTTGGGGACAGGGAACCAAGATCTGTTTTTT. This chain uses TRBV5-1 with TRBJ1-4; 8 bases line up with TRBD1. From germline, CDR1 is SGHRS and CDR2 YFSETQ. V shed 0 bases, J shed 14 bases, and the junction held 9 bases outside the gene matches. The length of the CDR3 is 14 residues.

The rearrangement uses TRBV7-2 and TRBJ2-2; 8 bases align to TRBD1. CDR3 length equals 14 residues. The germline V gene has CDR1 SGHTA and CDR2 FQGNSA. The V segment lost 5 bases and the J segment 6 bases; nucleotides outside the gene matches: 5. The CDR3 DNA sequence: TGTGCCAGCAGCACCAACAGGGGGGCCGGGGAGCTGTTTTTT. It is translated as CASSTNRGAGELFF.

This clone was seen just once. The rearrangement uses TRBV27 and TRBJ2-7, with D perhaps matching TRBD1 (7 bases). The CDR3 covers 14 residues. V gave up 2 bases and J gave up 4 bases, with 12 bases separating them. Germline loops: CDR1 MNHEY, CDR2 SMNVEV (reference sequence). CDR3 DNA sequence: TGTGCCAGCAGTTTACGGTCAGGGGGGTACGAGCAGTACTTC. Translation gives CASSLRSGGYEQYF.

CDR3 loop: CASTRRGQPQHF. The CDR3 DNA follows: TGTGCCAGCACGAGAAGAGGTCAGCCCCAGCATTTT. V is TRBV12-3 or TRBV12-4 and J is TRBJ1-5; D gene ambiguous. The CDR3 loop spans 12 amino acids. V shed 7 bases and J shed 6 bases, with 10 bases lying between them.

The gene calls are TRBV4-2 and TRBJ2-4; a possible D gene is TRBD1 (5 bases). Trimming pared 0 bases from V and 1 base from J, leaving 13 bases between. The CDR3 length is 17 residues. Per germline, CDR1 LGHNA and CDR2 YNFKEQ. This CDR3 is CASSQDDFPGAKNIQYF. The CDR3 DNA is TGTGCCAGCAGCCAAGATGATTTCCCAGGGGCCAAAAACATTCAGTACTTC.

The chain has TRBV7-2 and TRBJ2-3; D may be TRBD2 (6 bases). Germline V gene lookup returns CDR1 SGHTA and CDR2 FQGNSA. This CDR3 region has 12 residues. Trimming took off 5 bases at V and 9 bases at J, with 12 bases between the two ends. CDR3 sequence (DNA): TGTGCCAGCAGCGACGGCCGGGGGACGCAGTATTTT. It translates to CASSDGRGTQYF.

The V call is TRBV6-5, the J call TRBJ2-7, with D perhaps TRBD1 (6 bases). CDR1 is MNHEY, CDR2 SVGAGI, per germline. The length of the CDR3 is 13 residues. V was clipped by 7 bases and J by 1 base, with 11 bases between them. The CDR3 DNA reads TGTGCCAGCAACAGGGAGATATCCTACGAGCAGTACTTC. Translation: CASNREISYEQYF.

The chain is built from TRBV4-1 and TRBJ1-5; weak D call: TRBD1 (5 bases). Germline CDR1 MGHRA, CDR2 YSYEKL. Trimming removed 0 bases from V and 3 bases from J, with 12 bases in between. This CDR3 has 16 residues. The CDR3 DNA reads as TGCGCCAGCAGCCAAGAGTCTTCAGGGAACAATCAGCCCCAGCATTTT. Its translation: CASSQESSGNNQPQHF.

This chain connects TRBV19 to TRBJ2-1; TRBD2 matches 7 bases. V shed 2 bases and J 8 bases; nucleotides not matched to a gene: 9. CDR1 is LNHDA and CDR2 is SQIVND in the germline V gene (reference sequence). CDR3 length: 15 amino acids. This chain's CDR3 is CASSISSRGRDEQFF. In nucleotides, the CDR3 is TGTGCCAGTAGTATAAGTTCGCGGGGGAGGGATGAGCAGTTCTTC.

The chain employs TRBV29-1 and TRBJ1-1, with a possible D match to TRBD1 (6 bases). The CDR3 sequence is 13 residues long. Trimming left V 6 bases short and J 3 bases short, with 14 bases between. In germline, CDR1 is SQVTM, CDR2 ANQGSEA. CDR3 region: CSVARDTYTEAFF. CDR3 DNA: TGCAGCGTAGCCCGGGACACCTACACTGAAGCTTTCTTT.

J is TRBJ2-5 and V is TRBV28; D remains ambiguous. The length of the CDR3 is 14 residues. Germline CDR1 and CDR2: MDHEN and SYDVKM. Trimming cost V 5 bases and J 5 bases, with 15 bases left between them. CDR3 sequence reads: CASSHRVAAETQYF. The CDR3 bases are TGTGCCAGCAGTCATCGGGTAGCTGCGGAGACCCAGTACTTC.

The J gene is TRBJ1-5, the V gene TRBV2; no firm D call. In germline, CDR1 is SNHLY, CDR2 FYNNEI. Trimming took off 7 bases at V and 4 bases at J, with 8 bases between the two ends. The length of the CDR3 is 12 residues. The CDR3 DNA sequence: TGTGCCAGCACCGGGAATAATCAGCCCCAGCATTTT. The encoded protein is CASTGNNQPQHF.

This chain joins TRBV30 and TRBJ1-2, with D perhaps TRBD1 (6 bases). The CDR3 spans 13 residues. Trimming stripped 0 bases from V and 6 bases from J, with 11 bases between. Germline values: CDR1 GTSNPN, CDR2 SVGIG (reference sequence). CDR3 in DNA: TGTGCCTGGAGTGTCGGTCAGGGGAATGGCTACACCTTC. This translates into CAWSVGQGNGYTF.